This T cell receptor (beta chain) is drawn from a study of cytomegalovirus exposure and HLA in healthy donors. Notes on the study in general: Later analysis indicated greater clonal expansion among HLA-associated TCR beta chains than among equally common other chains. There were reportedly fewer N-insertions in an Asian-associated ancestry cluster than the approximately 600-donor mean, in a later analysis. The study labeled 180 or so TCR beta chains cytomegalovirus-associated.

After removal of 5 bases from V and 3 bases from J, the junction contained 12 bases not matched to a gene. This CDR3 comprises 16 residues. CDR1 and CDR2 (germline): SEHNR, FQNEAQ (reference sequence). The PCR was carried out with 60 Vbeta primers and 13 Jbeta primers. TCRdb's table, derived via immunoSEQ multiplex PCR, lists solely in-frame clones and lacks some. Of about 77,000 clones listed, about 84% were seen once; the top ten hold roughly 3.5%. Concerning this clone itself: Its antigen is not known.

The clonotype originates from a man aged 35-49 years in good health and CMV-seronegative. The chain has TRBV7-9 and TRBJ1-1, with 7 bases identical to TRBD1. The sample consisted of PBMCs. The CDR3 region has the DNA TGTGCCAGCAGCGCGTGGACAGGCGGTGTAGACACTGAAGCTTTCTTT. Its translation: CASSAWTGGVDTEAFF.